The 16 T cell receptor beta chains below come from one sample, sequenced in a study of T cells in Graves' hyperthyroidism and ophthalmopathy. There were TCR beta CDR3 regions amplified from RNA transcripts. With the HTBI primer set, the TCR CDR3 went through a first round of RT-PCR. MiXCR, applied by TCRdb to the multiplex PCR reads, yields one record per CDR3 protein. The sample shows some 550,000 distinct CDR3 sequences, 20% of them seen only once. Material for sequencing was blood. Receptors were obtained from a man younger than 35 with Graves' hyperthyroidism.

This clonotype has a count of ten or more. One base away lies a much larger clone, so this may be a sequencing read error. This chain connects TRBV28 to TRBJ1-2; D is uncertain. The CDR3 is made up of 15 amino acids. Trimming stripped 5 bases from V and 4 bases from J, with 17 bases between. The germline CDR1 and CDR2 sequences are MDHEN and SYDVKM. CDR3 sequence reads: CASSPPPPTGYGYTF. The CDR3 coding sequence is TGTGCCAGCAGTCCTCCTCCCCCAACCGGCTATGGCTACACCTTC.

This clonotype was seen only a few times. V is TRBV28 and J is TRBJ2-7, with 7 bases identical to TRBD1. This CDR3 is built from 14 residues. Looked up from germline, CDR1 is MDHEN and CDR2 is SYDVKM. Trimming removed 7 bases from V and 4 bases from J; junction bases left unmatched: 10. The CDR3, as DNA: TGTGCCAGCATTCCCTCGGGACAGAGTTACGAGCAGTACTTC. The encoded protein is CASIPSGQSYEQYF.

There are a few counts of this clonotype. At one end, the junction sequence differs from germline, possibly due to a read error. The rearrangement uses TRBV28 and TRBJ2-2; 9 bases line up with TRBD1. CDR1 is MDHEN and CDR2 is SYDVKM in the germline V gene. This CDR3 has 16 residues. CDR3 in amino acids: CASRPTGGANTGELCF. CDR3 DNA: TGTGCCAGCAGGCCTACAGGGGGCGCGAACACCGGGGAGCTGTGTTTT.

Note on this clonotype: A read error may explain this, as a much larger clone is one base away. The rearrangement uses TRBV12-3 or TRBV12-4 and TRBJ2-5, with 10 bases aligning to TRBD2. V was pared by 6 bases and J by 1 base, with 14 bases of the junction left unmatched. The CDR3 totals 18 residues. The CDR3 nucleotides are TGTGCCAGCAGCCGCGGGGGGAGGACTAGCGGCTCCCAAGAGACCCAGTACTTC. It encodes CASSRGGRTSGSQETQYF.

This clonotype was detected ten times or more. The chain carries TRBV12-3 or TRBV12-4 and TRBJ1-2; 9 positions match TRBD1. This CDR3 is 14 amino acids long. Unmatched junction bases numbered 9, after V lost 6 bases and J lost 7 bases. In DNA, the CDR3 is TGTGCCAGCAGACCTGCGGACAGGGGTTCTGGCTACACCTTC. This codes for CASRPADRGSGYTF.

This clonotype occurred many times. The genes are TRBV11-2 and TRBJ2-7; D is possibly TRBD1 (6 bases). The CDR3 consists of 14 residues. The V gene's germline CDR1 is SGHAT and CDR2 FQNNGV. V was pared by 5 bases and J by 3 bases, with 14 bases between. The CDR3 region has the DNA TGTGCCAGCAGCCGGACAGATACCCGCTACGAGCAGTACTTC. Translation: CASSRTDTRYEQYF.

The chain recombines TRBV6-1 with TRBJ2-5; maybe TRBD1 (6 bases). V dropped 6 bases and J dropped 5 bases, with 13 bases sitting between them. The CDR3 sequence is 13 residues long. Looked up from germline, CDR1 is MNHNS and CDR2 is SASEGT. CDR3 sequence (DNA): TGTGCCAGCAGAGTTGACAGGCTTGAGACCCAGTACTTC. This gives the protein CASRVDRLETQYF.

Many counts were recorded for this clonotype. This chain connects TRBV12-3 or TRBV12-4 to TRBJ1-2; D not certain. This CDR3 is 13 amino acids long. V lost 5 bases, J lost 8 bases, and 15 bases lay in between. The CDR3 loop is CASSPQGKFGYTF. The CDR3 nucleotides read TGTGCCAGCAGTCCCCAAGGGAAATTCGGCTACACCTTC.

This clonotype was counted at least ten times. The chain couples TRBV6-2 or TRBV6-3 to TRBJ1-3; TRBD1 is a possible D gene (6 bases). CDR1 and CDR2 from the germline V gene are MNHEY and SVGEGT. The CDR3 runs 13 residues. Trimming took 8 bases from V and 0 from J, leaving 8 bases between them. CDR3 protein: CASRTASGNTIYF. In DNA, the CDR3 is TGTGCCAGCCGGACAGCCTCTGGAAACACCATATATTTT.

The table lists this clonotype with many counts. The CDR3 nucleotides read TGTGCCAGCAGCTTGGGTGACCTGGGAGGCTACACCTTC. Translating it yields CASSLGDLGGYTF. The gene calls are TRBV5-4 and TRBJ1-2, with no clear D. Trimming stripped 0 bases from V and 8 bases from J, with 11 bases between. The germline gives CDR1 SGHNT, CDR2 YYREEE (reference sequence). CDR3 length: 13 amino acids. The full variable domain, with the rest looked up from reference TRBV5-4 and TRBJ1-2, is ETGVTQSPTHLIKTRGQQVTLRCSSQSGHNTVSWYQQALGQGPQFIFQYYREEENGRGNFPPRFSGLQFPNYSSELNVNALELDDSALYLCASSLGDLGGYTFGSGTRLTVV.

This clonotype has a count of ten or more. The chain combines TRBV6-5 with TRBJ2-5; tentatively, D is TRBD2 (5 bases). Trimming cost V 5 bases and J 5 bases, with 21 bases left between them. Germline CDR1 is MNHEY and CDR2 is SVGAGI. The CDR3 is made up of 16 amino acids. The CDR3 region has the DNA TGTGCCAGCAGTGACCGAGCGTTCATGAGGGAGGAGACCCAGTACTTC. The encoded protein is CASSDRAFMREETQYF.

Many counts were recorded for this clonotype. V gene TRBV5-1 combines with J gene TRBJ1-5; tentative D call: TRBD1 (5 bases). CDR3 size: 16 residues. V dropped 0 bases and J dropped 2 bases, with 12 bases sitting between them. Germline CDR1 and CDR2: SGHRS and YFSETQ. The CDR3 here is CASSLGGQWGNQPQHF. CDR3 bases: TGCGCCAGCAGCTTGGGAGGACAATGGGGCAATCAGCCCCAGCATTTT.

This clonotype has only a few counts. The V gene is TRBV5-1, the J gene TRBJ2-4, with D tentatively TRBD2 (5 bases). CDR3 length: 15 amino acids. CDR1 is SGHRS and CDR2 is YFSETQ in the germline V gene. V was clipped by 0 bases and J by 9 bases, with 16 bases between them. CDR3 residues: CASSLDPGRRGIQYF. For the CDR3, the DNA is TGCGCCAGCAGCTTGGACCCTGGGAGACGAGGCATTCAGTACTTC. Supplemented by reference TRBV5-1 and TRBJ2-4, the full variable domain reads KAGVTQTPRYLIKTRGQQVTLSCSPISGHRSVSWYQQTPGQGLQFLFEYFSETQRNKGNFPGRFSGRQFSNSRSEMNVSTLELGDSALYLCASSLDPGRRGIQYFGAGTRLSVL.

This clonotype was observed a handful of times. The chain employs TRBV19 and TRBJ1-2; possibly TRBD1 for D (5 bases). The CDR3 covers 13 residues. The V end lost 5 bases, the J end lost 8 bases, and 15 bases lay between the germline ends. CDR1 and CDR2 from the germline V gene are LNHDA and SQIVND (reference sequence). CDR3 sequence: CASSSVTGPGYTF. Here the CDR3 DNA reads TGTGCCAGTAGTTCCGTCACAGGTCCGGGCTACACCTTC.

CDR3: CAIPRENYGYTF. CDR3 coding DNA: TGTGCCATCCCCAGAGAAAACTATGGCTACACCTTC. The chain has TRBV6-1 and TRBJ1-2, with D uncertain. CDR1 and CDR2 (germline): MNHNS, SASEGT. This CDR3 region has 12 residues. Trimming removed 10 bases from V and 2 bases from J, with 11 bases in between.

In this sample, this clonotype turned up a few times. The chain employs TRBV7-3 and TRBJ1-1, with 8 bases fitting TRBD1. The CDR3 length is 14 residues. CDR1 is SGHTA and CDR2 is FQGTGA in the germline V gene. The J segment lost 7 bases and the V segment lost 1 base, leaving 5 bases of the junction unmatched. The CDR3 DNA sequence: TGTGCCAGCAGCTTAAATCAGGGGGCAGGTGAAGCTTTCTTT. The encoded protein is CASSLNQGAGEAFF.